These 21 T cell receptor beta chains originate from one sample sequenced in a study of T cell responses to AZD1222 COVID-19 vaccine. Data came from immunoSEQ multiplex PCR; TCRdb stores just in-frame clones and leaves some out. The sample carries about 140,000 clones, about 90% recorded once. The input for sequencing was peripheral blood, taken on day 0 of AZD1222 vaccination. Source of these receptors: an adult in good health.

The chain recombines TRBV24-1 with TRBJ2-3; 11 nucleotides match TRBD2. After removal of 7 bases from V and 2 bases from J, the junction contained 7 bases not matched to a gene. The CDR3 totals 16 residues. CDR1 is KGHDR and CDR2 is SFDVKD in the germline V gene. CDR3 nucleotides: TGTGCCACCAGGGTAGCGGGAGGGCCTTTCACAGATACGCAGTATTTT. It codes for CATRVAGGPFTDTQYF.

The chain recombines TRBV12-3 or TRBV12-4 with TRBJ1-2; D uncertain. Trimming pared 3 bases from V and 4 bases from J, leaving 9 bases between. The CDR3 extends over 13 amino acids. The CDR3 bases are TGTGCCAGCAGTTTTAGCACAGTCTATGGCTACACCTTC. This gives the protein CASSFSTVYGYTF.

The CDR3 loop reads CSATQGDNEKLFF. Here the CDR3 DNA reads TGCAGCGCGACACAGGGGGATAATGAAAAACTGTTTTTT. The chain is built from TRBV29-1 and TRBJ1-4; TRBD1 matches at 8 bases. J was trimmed by 4 bases and V by 7 bases; bases with no gene match: 5. This CDR3 is built from 13 residues. The germline gives CDR1 SQVTM, CDR2 ANQGSEA.

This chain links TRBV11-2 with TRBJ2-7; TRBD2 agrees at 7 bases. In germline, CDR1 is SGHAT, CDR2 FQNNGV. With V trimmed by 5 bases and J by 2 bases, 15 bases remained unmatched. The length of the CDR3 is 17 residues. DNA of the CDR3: TGTGCCAGCAGCGCACCGGGACTACTTTACCCTACCTACGAGCAGTACTTC. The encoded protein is CASSAPGLLYPTYEQYF.

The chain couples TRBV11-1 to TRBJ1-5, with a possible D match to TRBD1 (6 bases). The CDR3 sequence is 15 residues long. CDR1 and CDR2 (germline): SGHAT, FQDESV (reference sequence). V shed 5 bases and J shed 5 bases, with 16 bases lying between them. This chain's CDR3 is CASSPHHQGHQPQHF. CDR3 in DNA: TGTGCCAGCAGCCCACATCACCAGGGGCATCAGCCCCAGCATTTT.

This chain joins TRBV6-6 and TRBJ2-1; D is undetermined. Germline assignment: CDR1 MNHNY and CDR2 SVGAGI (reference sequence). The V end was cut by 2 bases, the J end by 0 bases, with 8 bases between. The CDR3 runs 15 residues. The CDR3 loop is CASSYVPSSYNEQFF. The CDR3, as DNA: TGTGCCAGCAGTTACGTTCCGAGCTCCTACAATGAGCAGTTCTTC.

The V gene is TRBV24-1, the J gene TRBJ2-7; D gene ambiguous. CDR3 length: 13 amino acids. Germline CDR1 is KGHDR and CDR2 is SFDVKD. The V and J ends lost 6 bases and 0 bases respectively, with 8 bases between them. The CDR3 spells CATSSPNSYEQYF. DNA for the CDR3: TGTGCCACCAGTAGCCCGAACTCCTACGAGCAGTACTTC.

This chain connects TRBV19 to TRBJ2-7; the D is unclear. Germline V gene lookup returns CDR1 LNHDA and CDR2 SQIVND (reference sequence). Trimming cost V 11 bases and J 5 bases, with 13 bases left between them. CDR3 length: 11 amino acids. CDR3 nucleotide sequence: TGTGCCGGCCGGCAGATCGACGAGCAGTACTTC. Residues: CAGRQIDEQYF.

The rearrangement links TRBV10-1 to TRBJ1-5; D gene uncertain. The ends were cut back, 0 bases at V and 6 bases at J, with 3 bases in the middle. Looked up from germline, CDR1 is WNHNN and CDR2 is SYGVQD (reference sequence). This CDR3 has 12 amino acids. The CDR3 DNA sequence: TGCGCCAGCAGTGAGTCCTGTCAGCCCCAGCATTTT. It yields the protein CASSESCQPQHF.

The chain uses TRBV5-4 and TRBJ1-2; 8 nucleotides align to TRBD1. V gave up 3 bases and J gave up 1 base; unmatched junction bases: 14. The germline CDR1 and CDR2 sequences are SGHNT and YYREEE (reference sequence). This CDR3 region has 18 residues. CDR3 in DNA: TGTGCCAGCAGCTCACCCTCCGGGGACAGGATGCTTAACTATGGCTACACCTTC. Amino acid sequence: CASSSPSGDRMLNYGYTF.

CDR3 DNA: TGTGCCAGTAGTATTTCTAGCAATCAGCCCCAGCATTTT. Protein sequence: CASSISSNQPQHF. The rearrangement uses TRBV19 and TRBJ1-5, with D unresolved. The germline V gene encodes CDR1 LNHDA and CDR2 SQIVND (reference sequence). V was trimmed by 3 bases and J by 0 bases, leaving 3 bases between them. This CDR3 contains 13 residues.

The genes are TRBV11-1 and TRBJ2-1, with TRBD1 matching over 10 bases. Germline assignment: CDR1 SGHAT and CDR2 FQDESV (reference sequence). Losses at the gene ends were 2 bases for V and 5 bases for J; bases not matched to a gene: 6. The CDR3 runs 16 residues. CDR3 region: CASSLRETGGNNEQFF. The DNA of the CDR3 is TGTGCCAGCAGCTTAAGGGAGACAGGGGGCAACAATGAGCAGTTCTTC.

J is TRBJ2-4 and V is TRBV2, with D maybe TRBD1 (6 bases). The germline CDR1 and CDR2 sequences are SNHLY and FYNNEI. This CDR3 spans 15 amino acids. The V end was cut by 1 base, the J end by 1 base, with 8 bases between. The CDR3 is CASSEDDRAKNIQYF. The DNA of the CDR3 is TGTGCCAGCAGTGAAGATGACAGGGCCAAAAACATTCAGTACTTC.

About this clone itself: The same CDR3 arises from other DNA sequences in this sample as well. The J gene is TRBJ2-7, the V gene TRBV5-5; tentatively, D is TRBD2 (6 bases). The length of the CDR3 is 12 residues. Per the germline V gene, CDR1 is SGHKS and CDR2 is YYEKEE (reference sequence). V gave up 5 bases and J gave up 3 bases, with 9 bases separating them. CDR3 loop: CASSSAGYEQYF. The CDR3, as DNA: TGTGCCAGCAGTTCAGCGGGCTACGAGCAGTACTTC.

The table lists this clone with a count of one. CDR3 sequence reads: CASRLAGEGNEQFF. In DNA, the CDR3 is TGTGCCAGTAGACTAGCGGGAGAAGGTAATGAGCAGTTCTTC. The V call is TRBV19, the J call TRBJ2-1; 11 bases match TRBD2. This CDR3 has 14 residues. The V gene end was trimmed by 6 bases and the J gene end by 7 bases; junction bases not matched to a gene: 5. Germline CDR1 reads LNHDA; CDR2 reads SQIVND (reference sequence). Supplemented by reference TRBV19 and TRBJ2-1, the full variable domain reads DGGITQSPKYLFRKEGQNVTLSCEQNLNHDAMYWYRQDPGQGLRLIYYSQIVNDFQKGDIAEGYSVSREKKESFPLTVTSAQKNPTAFYLCASRLAGEGNEQFFGPGTRLTVL.

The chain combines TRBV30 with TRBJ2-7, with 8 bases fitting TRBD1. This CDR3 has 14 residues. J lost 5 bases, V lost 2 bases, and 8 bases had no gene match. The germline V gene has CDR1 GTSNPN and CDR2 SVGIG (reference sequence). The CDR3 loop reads CAWSYRTGFNEQYF. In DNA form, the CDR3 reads TGTGCCTGGAGTTACCGGACAGGGTTCAACGAGCAGTACTTC. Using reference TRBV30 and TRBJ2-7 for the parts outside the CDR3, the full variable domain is SQTIHQWPATLVQPVGSPLSLECTVEGTSNPNLYWYRQAAGRGLQLLFYSVGIGQISSEVPQNLSASRPQDRQFILSSKKLLLSDSGFYLCAWSYRTGFNEQYFGPGTRLTVT.

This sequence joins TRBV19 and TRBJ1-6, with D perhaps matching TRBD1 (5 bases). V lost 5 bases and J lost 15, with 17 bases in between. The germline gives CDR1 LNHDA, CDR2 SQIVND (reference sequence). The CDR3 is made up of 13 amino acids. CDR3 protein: CASSGGTARRLHF. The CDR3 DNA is TGTGCCAGTAGTGGGGGGACGGCGCGGCGCCTCCACTTT.

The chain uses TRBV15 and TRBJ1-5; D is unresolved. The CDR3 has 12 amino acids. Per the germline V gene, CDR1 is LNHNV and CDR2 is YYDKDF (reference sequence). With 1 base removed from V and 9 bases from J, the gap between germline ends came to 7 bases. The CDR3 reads CATSRVGGPQHF. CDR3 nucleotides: TGTGCCACCAGCAGAGTGGGAGGGCCCCAGCATTTT.

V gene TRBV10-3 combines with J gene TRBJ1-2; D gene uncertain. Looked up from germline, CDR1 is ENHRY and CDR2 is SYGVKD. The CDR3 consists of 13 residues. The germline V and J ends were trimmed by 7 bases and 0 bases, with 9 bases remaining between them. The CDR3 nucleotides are TGTGCCATCACGGCGGAAACTAACTATGGCTACACCTTC. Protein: CAITAETNYGYTF.

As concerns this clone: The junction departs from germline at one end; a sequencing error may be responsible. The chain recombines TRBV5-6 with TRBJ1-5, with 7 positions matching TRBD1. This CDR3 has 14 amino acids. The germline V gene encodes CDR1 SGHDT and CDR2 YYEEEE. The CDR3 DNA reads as TGTGCCAGCAGCTCGGGACAGATCAATCAGCCCCAACATTTT. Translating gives CASSSGQINQPQHF. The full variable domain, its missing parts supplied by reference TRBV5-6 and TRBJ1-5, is DAGVTQSPTHLIKTRGQQVTLRCSPKSGHDTVSWYQQALGQGPQFIFQYYEEEERQRGNFPDRFSGHQFPNYSSELNVNALLLGDSALYLCASSSGQINQPQHFGDGTRLSIL.

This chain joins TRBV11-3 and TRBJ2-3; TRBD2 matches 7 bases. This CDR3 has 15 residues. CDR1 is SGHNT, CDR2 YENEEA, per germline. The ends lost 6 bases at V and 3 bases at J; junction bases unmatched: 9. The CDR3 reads CASRTGGSGTDTQYF. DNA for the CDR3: TGTGCCAGCAGGACCGGCGGGAGTGGGACAGATACGCAGTATTTT.